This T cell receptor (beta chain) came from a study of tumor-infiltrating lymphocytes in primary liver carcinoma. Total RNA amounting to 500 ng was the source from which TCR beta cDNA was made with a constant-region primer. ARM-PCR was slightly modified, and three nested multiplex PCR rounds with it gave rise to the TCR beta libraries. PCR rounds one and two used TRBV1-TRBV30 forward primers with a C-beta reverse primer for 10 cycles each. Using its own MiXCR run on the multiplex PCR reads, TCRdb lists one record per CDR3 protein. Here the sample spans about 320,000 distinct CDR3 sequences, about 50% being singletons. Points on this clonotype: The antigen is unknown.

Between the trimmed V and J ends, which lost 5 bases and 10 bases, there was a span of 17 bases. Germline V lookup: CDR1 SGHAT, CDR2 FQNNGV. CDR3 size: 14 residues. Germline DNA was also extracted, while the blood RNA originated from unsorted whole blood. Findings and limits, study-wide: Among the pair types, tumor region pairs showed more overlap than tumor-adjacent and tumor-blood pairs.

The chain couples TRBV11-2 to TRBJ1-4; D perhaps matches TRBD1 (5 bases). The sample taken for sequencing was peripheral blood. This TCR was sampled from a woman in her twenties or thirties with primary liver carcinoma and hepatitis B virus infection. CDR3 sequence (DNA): TGTGCCAGCAGCGATAATACAGAGAGGGGAAAACTGTTTTTT. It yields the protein CASSDNTERGKLFF.